These 24 T cell receptor beta chains came from one sample sequenced in a study of PD-L1 blockade in urothelial cancer listed by TCRdb under 2017. Library preparation was by the immunoSEQ multiplex PCR assay. Sourced from immuneACCESS, this table was stored by TCRdb with only in-frame sequences that have V and J called. A share of the clones is absent; for the studies checked, an unresolved V gene accounts for under half, and the remainder has no known explanation. Within this sample are about 130,000 clones, with about 82% of them counted one time only. 2.4% of the sample goes to the ten largest clones. Interpreted using the paper, the time point label stands for: peripheral blood 6 weeks after treatment start. Sequenced here: PBMCs, sampled around atezolizumab (anti-PD-L1) treatment. These receptors all stem from a man between 50 and 59 years old with urothelial cancer.

V gene TRBV6-5 combines with J gene TRBJ1-5, with TRBD1 as a possible D gene (6 bases). V was clipped by 6 bases and J by 0 bases, with 12 bases between them. The CDR3 sequence is 15 residues long. Germline CDR1 MNHEY, CDR2 SVGAGI. CDR3 bases: TGTGCCAGCAGCCCAGGGGTAATTAGCAATCAGCCCCAGCATTTT. Amino acids: CASSPGVISNQPQHF.

Details on this clone: At one end, the junction sequence differs from germline, possibly due to a read error. The chain carries TRBV4-2 and TRBJ2-1, with 12 bases that match TRBD2. Germline-derived CDR1 and CDR2 are LGHNA and YNFKEQ. The CDR3 is 19 residues long. The chain's CDR3 is CASSLIWTSGIAPNNEQFF. The CDR3 DNA sequence: TGTGCCAGCAGTCTAATCTGGACTAGCGGGATTGCCCCCAACAACGAGCAGTTCTTC.

The chain uses TRBV5-1 and TRBJ1-3, with 8 bases fitting TRBD1. This CDR3 comprises 14 residues. CDR1 and CDR2 from the germline V gene are SGHRS and YFSETQ. Trimming removed 5 bases from V and 4 bases from J; junction bases left unmatched: 5. The CDR3 coding sequence is TGCGCCAGCAGTCTCGACAGGGGAGGAAACACCATATATTTT. Translation gives CASSLDRGGNTIYF.

The chain joins TRBV30 to TRBJ2-2, with D uncertain. Trimming stripped 0 bases from V and 5 bases from J, with 19 bases between. Germline CDR1 is GTSNPN and CDR2 is SVGIG (reference sequence). The CDR3 is 17 residues long. CDR3 sequence: CAWSVRTVLVRTGELFF. In DNA form, the CDR3 reads TGTGCCTGGAGTGTTCGTACGGTTCTAGTTAGGACCGGGGAGCTGTTTTTT.

The chain uses TRBV6-5 and TRBJ1-5, with TRBD1 as a possible D gene (6 bases). The length of the CDR3 is 15 residues. Trimming cost V 0 bases and J 9 bases, with 15 bases left between them. Germline loops: CDR1 MNHEY, CDR2 SVGAGI. The DNA for the CDR3 is TGTGCCAGCAGTTACTCTAGGACAGCGTTTCCGCCCCAGCATTTT. This gives the protein CASSYSRTAFPPQHF.

CDR3 protein: CASSHPGQGREKLFF. In DNA form, the CDR3 reads TGTGCCAGCAGCCACCCGGGACAGGGACGCGAAAAACTGTTTTTT. The chain combines TRBV6-6 with TRBJ1-4; 9 bases agree with TRBD1. The germline gives CDR1 MNHNY, CDR2 SVGAGI (reference sequence). V was pared by 6 bases and J by 8 bases, with 10 bases of the junction left unmatched. This CDR3 spans 15 amino acids.

This chain joins TRBV28 and TRBJ2-1, with no clear D. CDR3 size: 12 residues. Germline values: CDR1 MDHEN, CDR2 SYDVKM. The V end lost 3 bases, the J end lost 3 bases, and 3 bases lay between the germline ends. In DNA form, the CDR3 reads TGTGCCAGCAGTTTCCGCTACAATGAGCAGTTCTTC. Its protein product is CASSFRYNEQFF.

The chain uses TRBV10-3 and TRBJ2-7; the match to TRBD2 covers 8 bases. CDR3 length: 18 amino acids. Germline V gene sequence: CDR1 ENHRY, CDR2 SYGVKD. J gave up 4 bases and V 1 base, and 15 bases lay outside the gene matches. This CDR3 is CAISELEKSGTSFYEQYF. The CDR3 nucleotides read TGTGCCATCAGTGAGTTAGAAAAAAGCGGGACTAGTTTTTACGAGCAGTACTTC.

This sequence joins TRBV7-3 and TRBJ2-2; 13 bases map to TRBD2. Losses at the gene ends were 8 bases for V and 7 bases for J; bases not matched to a gene: 4. Per germline, CDR1 SGHTA and CDR2 FQGTGA. CDR3 length equals 14 residues. The CDR3 is CASRTSGSDGELFF. The DNA for the CDR3 is TGTGCCAGCCGGACTAGCGGGAGCGACGGGGAGCTGTTTTTT. Full variable domain (outside the CDR3, taken from reference TRBV7-3 and TRBJ2-2): GAGVSQTPSNKVTEKGKYVELRCDPISGHTALYWYRQSLGQGPEFLIYFQGTGAADDSGLPNDRFFAVRPEGSVSTLKIQRTERGDSAVYLCASRTSGSDGELFFGEGSRLTVL.

The chain combines TRBV6-6 with TRBJ2-3; D is possibly TRBD1 (6 bases). Germline V gives CDR1 MNHNY, CDR2 SVGAGI (reference sequence). Trimming left V 5 bases short and J 2 bases short, with 8 bases between. The CDR3 has 13 residues. The CDR3 nucleotides are TGTGCCAGCAGTGGGGACAACACAGATACGCAGTATTTT. Translation: CASSGDNTDTQYF.

The V gene is TRBV13, the J gene TRBJ2-2; 9 bases match TRBD1. Germline V lookup: CDR1 PRHDT, CDR2 FYEKMQ (reference sequence). The CDR3 totals 15 residues. V was clipped by 4 bases and J by 3 bases; unmatched bases: 3. The CDR3 sequence: CASSSRQGDTGELFF. The CDR3 region has the DNA TGTGCCAGCAGCTCCCGACAGGGGGACACCGGGGAGCTGTTTTTT.

This rearrangement joins TRBV4-1 to TRBJ2-2; 9 positions agree with TRBD2. Trimming removed 2 bases from V and 5 bases from J; junction bases left unmatched: 6. This CDR3 spans 16 amino acids. In germline, CDR1 is MGHRA, CDR2 YSYEKL. CDR3 coding DNA: TGCGCCAGCAGCCAACCGGGACTAGCTGCTACCGGGGAGCTGTTTTTT. Its protein product is CASSQPGLAATGELFF.

On this clone: Mismatch with germline at one junction end may stem from a read error. The chain combines TRBV30 with TRBJ2-7; D is perhaps TRBD2 (6 bases). The CDR3 contains 11 residues. CDR1 is GTSNPN, CDR2 SVGIG, per germline (reference sequence). CDR3 nucleotide sequence: TGTGCCTGGGCGCCGGTCCGGGAGACCCACTTC. Protein product: CAWAPVRETHF.

CDR3 nucleotides: TGTGCCAGCAGCTTGGTTGACAGAGCAAATTCACCCCTCCACTTT. Encoded protein: CASSLVDRANSPLHF. The chain recombines TRBV5-4 with TRBJ1-6; maybe TRBD1 (5 bases). The V gene lost 0 bases and the J gene lost 7 bases, with 11 bases spanning the gap. Germline V gene lookup returns CDR1 SGHNT and CDR2 YYREEE (reference sequence). The CDR3 is made up of 15 amino acids.

The V gene is TRBV2, the J gene TRBJ2-2, with unresolved D. Trimming left V 1 base short and J 1 base short, with 7 bases between. CDR1 is SNHLY, CDR2 FYNNEI, per germline. This CDR3 has 15 residues. CDR3 sequence (DNA): TGTGCCAGCAGTGAAGGGCCGTTGAACACCGGGGAGCTGTTTTTT. It is translated as CASSEGPLNTGELFF.

The chain uses TRBV7-9 and TRBJ1-2, with no clear D. Trimming left V 5 bases short and J 10 bases short, with 20 bases between. Per the germline V gene, CDR1 is SEHNR and CDR2 is FQNEAQ (reference sequence). The CDR3 is 14 residues long. CDR3 nucleotides: TGTGCCAGCAGCCCCAGGAGGGAAGACCGTATCTACACCTTC. Translating it yields CASSPRREDRIYTF.

This chain uses TRBV19 with TRBJ2-5, with D possibly being TRBD1 (5 bases). The CDR3 extends over 14 amino acids. Trimming removed 1 base at V and 5 bases at J, with 11 bases between. CDR1 is LNHDA and CDR2 is SQIVND in the germline V gene (reference sequence). Written as DNA, the CDR3 is TGTGCCAGTAGTATAGGGCCAGGGATGGAGACCCAGTACTTC. This gives the protein CASSIGPGMETQYF.

The chain combines TRBV2 with TRBJ1-1, with 8 positions matching TRBD1. Germline CDR1 and CDR2: SNHLY and FYNNEI. CDR3 size: 17 residues. V was pared by 8 bases and J by 2 bases, with 16 bases of the junction left unmatched. CDR3 amino acids: CASATIGTGKPNTEAFF. CDR3 DNA: TGTGCCAGCGCAACAATCGGGACAGGAAAACCCAACACTGAAGCTTTCTTT.

This chain joins TRBV28 and TRBJ1-6; D is possibly TRBD1 (5 bases). Germline CDR1 and CDR2: MDHEN and SYDVKM. V lost 7 bases and J lost 10, with 11 bases in between. CDR3 size: 12 residues. The CDR3, as DNA: TGTGCCAGCAATTTGGGGGGATCACCCCTCCACTTT. Translating gives CASNLGGSPLHF.

The V and J genes are TRBV28 and TRBJ1-5; D perhaps matches TRBD1 (6 bases). V shed 7 bases and J shed 2 bases, with 15 bases lying between them. CDR1 MDHEN and CDR2 SYDVKM come from the germline V gene. The CDR3 covers 15 residues. This CDR3 is CASTQGLIRNQPQHF. CDR3 DNA sequence: TGTGCCAGCACACAGGGTTTAATTCGCAATCAGCCCCAGCATTTT.

The chain recombines TRBV19 with TRBJ2-3, with 8 bases matching TRBD2. V was pared by 10 bases and J by 4 bases, with 13 bases of the junction left unmatched. Germline CDR1 LNHDA, CDR2 SQIVND (reference sequence). The CDR3 covers 15 residues. The CDR3 sequence: CAISASGSPADTQYF. The DNA for the CDR3 is TGTGCCATCTCAGCCAGCGGGAGTCCCGCAGATACGCAGTATTTT.

The J gene is TRBJ2-1, the V gene TRBV27; 10 positions agree with TRBD2. V lost 3 bases and J lost 8; bases outside the gene matches: 7. This CDR3 is 15 amino acids long. Looked up from germline, CDR1 is MNHEY and CDR2 is SMNVEV (reference sequence). CDR3 DNA sequence: TGTGCCAGCAGTTTTAGCGGGAGGATGGTCTATGAGCAGTTCTTC. It encodes CASSFSGRMVYEQFF.

The gene calls are TRBV5-5 and TRBJ2-2; the match to TRBD1 covers 7 bases. In germline, CDR1 is SGHKS, CDR2 YYEKEE (reference sequence). There are 15 residues in the CDR3. Trimming cost V 3 bases and J 5 bases; bases outside gene matches: 7. The CDR3 DNA follows: TGTGCCAGCAGCTCTAGGACAGGATATACCGGGGAGCTGTTTTTT. This codes for CASSSRTGYTGELFF.

The gene calls are TRBV5-4 and TRBJ2-7, with D possibly being TRBD1 (6 bases). V lost 4 bases and J lost 2, with 10 bases in between. Germline assignment: CDR1 SGHNT and CDR2 YYREEE (reference sequence). The CDR3 consists of 13 residues. The CDR3 DNA sequence: TGTGCCAGCAGCCAGACAGGTGCCTACGAGCAGTACTTC. Amino acid sequence: CASSQTGAYEQYF.